Sequencing of this T cell receptor beta chain was carried out in a study of T cell responses to AZD1222 COVID-19 vaccine. Study findings and constraints: Close to half of spike-specific TCRs reportedly recognize unmutated variant regions. Spike-specific TCR breadth and depth grew following two AZD1222 doses. Seropositive at baseline were only a handful of AZD1222 recipients.

Comments on this clone: The antigen remains undetermined.

The CDR3 has 12 residues. Germline V gene sequence: CDR1 SNHLY, CDR2 FYNNEI. Trimming took 6 bases from V and 3 from J, leaving 8 bases between them. Method: immunoSEQ multiplex PCR; TCRdb's copy keeps in-frame clones and lacks some. In the table there are more than 110,000 clones, roughly 92% of which are singletons. The sample here was peripheral blood, taken on day 0 of AZD1222 vaccination. This sequence was found in an adult in good health. The chain recombines TRBV2 with TRBJ1-2; D ambiguous. The CDR3 loop reads CASSVKYYGYTF. Here the CDR3 DNA reads TGTGCCAGCAGCGTAAAGTACTATGGCTACACCTTC.